The next 20 T cell receptor beta chains were all read from a single sample in a study of shared clonotypes between healthy human individuals. Sequenced by immunoSEQ multiplex PCR; TCRdb stores in-frame clones only, minus some. The sample has about 490,000 clones; roughly 80% are singletons. The material sequenced was PBMCs. The source is a woman between 35 and 50 years old in good health. Some clones in this sample may be carry-over from other donors' samples.

The chain employs TRBV5-4 and TRBJ2-5, with 14 bases matching TRBD2. The CDR3 length is 16 residues. Trimming at V came to 4 bases and at J to 7 bases, leaving 9 bases not matched to a gene. Germline V CDR1 and CDR2: SGHNT, YYREEE (reference sequence). Here the CDR3 reads CASSGGGLAGEVTQYF. The CDR3 nucleotides are TGTGCCAGCAGCGGGGGGGGACTAGCGGGAGAGGTGACCCAGTACTTC.

The rearrangement joins TRBV28 to TRBJ2-1; D might be TRBD2 (6 bases). Trimming shortened V by 6 bases and J by 6 bases, and 15 bases separated the two germline ends. The germline gives CDR1 MDHEN, CDR2 SYDVKM. The CDR3 consists of 14 residues. The chain's CDR3 is CASRPFGGSNEQFF. CDR3 nucleotides: TGTGCCAGCAGGCCCTTTGGGGGGAGCAATGAGCAGTTCTTC.

The genes are TRBV7-9 and TRBJ1-1, with D perhaps TRBD1 (5 bases). This CDR3 is built from 13 residues. The germline V gene encodes CDR1 SEHNR and CDR2 FQNEAQ (reference sequence). V was pared by 5 bases and J by 1 base, with 8 bases between. For the CDR3, the DNA is TGTGCCAGCAGCGGACAACCGAACACTGAAGCTTTCTTT. Protein sequence: CASSGQPNTEAFF. The variable domain in full, completed from reference TRBV7-9 and TRBJ1-1, reads DTGVSQNPRHKITKRGQNVTFRCDPISEHNRLYWYRQTLGQGPEFLTYFQNEAQLEKSRLLSDRFSAERPKGSFSTLEIQRTEQGDSAMYLCASSGQPNTEAFFGQGTRLTVV.

V usage is TRBV28 and J usage is TRBJ2-1; D gene uncertain. The CDR3 sequence is 15 residues long. The germline V and J ends were trimmed by 1 base and 8 bases, with 15 bases remaining between them. Germline V gene data show CDR1 as MDHEN and CDR2 as SYDVKM. The CDR3 is CASSLSGTPGDEQFF. CDR3 sequence (DNA): TGTGCCAGCAGTTTATCCGGCACTCCCGGCGATGAGCAGTTCTTC. Complete variable domain (other parts from reference TRBV28 and TRBJ2-1): DVKVTQSSRYLVKRTGEKVFLECVQDMDHENMFWYRQDPGLGLRLIYFSYDVKMKEKGDIPEGYSVSREKKERFSLILESASTNQTSMYLCASSLSGTPGDEQFFGPGTRLTVL.

This chain links TRBV30 with TRBJ1-4; D unresolved. The CDR3 totals 11 residues. V shed 7 bases and J shed 8 bases, with 11 bases lying between them. CDR1 and CDR2 (germline): GTSNPN, SVGIG (reference sequence). CDR3 sequence reads: CASGTSEKLFF. CDR3 DNA sequence: TGTGCCTCCGGAACGAGCGAAAAACTGTTTTTT. The full variable domain, with the rest looked up from reference TRBV30 and TRBJ1-4, is SQTIHQWPATLVQPVGSPLSLECTVEGTSNPNLYWYRQAAGRGLQLLFYSVGIGQISSEVPQNLSASRPQDRQFILSSKKLLLSDSGFYLCASGTSEKLFFGSGTQLSVL.

This clone came up once. The J gene is TRBJ2-2, the V gene TRBV29-1, with 9 bases fitting TRBD2. Germline-derived CDR1 and CDR2 are SQVTM and ANQGSEA. V dropped 7 bases and J dropped 6; count of bases not matched to a gene: 9. This CDR3 region has 14 residues. The CDR3 DNA is TGCAGCGCCTCCCGGACTAGCGATCCCGGGGAGCTGTTTTTT. Amino acid sequence: CSASRTSDPGELFF.

The chain joins TRBV11-2 to TRBJ1-4; D is possibly TRBD1 (5 bases). This CDR3 is 16 amino acids long. Germline-derived CDR1 and CDR2 are SGHAT and FQNNGV. V lost 5 bases and J 0 bases, leaving 13 bases between the germline ends. Here the CDR3 reads CASSPGTPATNEKLFF. CDR3 bases: TGTGCCAGCAGCCCCGGGACTCCAGCAACTAATGAAAAACTGTTTTTT.

The rearrangement joins TRBV5-1 to TRBJ1-1; no firm D call. Trimming removed 4 bases from V and 0 bases from J, with 13 bases in between. CDR1 is SGHRS, CDR2 YFSETQ, per germline. The CDR3 length is 15 residues. In DNA, the CDR3 is TGCGCCAGCAGCATCGACTCCGGGGTGAACACTGAAGCTTTCTTT. This gives the protein CASSIDSGVNTEAFF.

The chain links TRBV5-1 to TRBJ2-5; no reliable D call. Trimming took 0 bases from V and 2 from J, leaving 11 bases between them. The CDR3 length is 15 residues. Germline lookup yields CDR1 SGHRS and CDR2 YFSETQ. The CDR3 coding sequence is TGCGCCAGCAGCTTGGGTGGGCTATCGCAAGAGACCCAGTACTTC. The encoded protein is CASSLGGLSQETQYF.

The V and J genes are TRBV11-2 and TRBJ2-7; 8 bases align to TRBD2. V lost 7 bases and J lost 6; bases outside the gene matches: 5. The CDR3 has 12 residues. Germline assignment: CDR1 SGHAT and CDR2 FQNNGV. CDR3 in amino acids: CASKRGLFEQYF. CDR3 nucleotide sequence: TGTGCCAGCAAGCGGGGGCTTTTCGAGCAGTACTTC.

V is TRBV27 and J is TRBJ2-3; 13 bases agree with TRBD2. The J segment lost 3 bases and the V segment lost 8 bases, leaving 2 bases of the junction unmatched. CDR1 and CDR2 from the germline V gene are MNHEY and SMNVEV (reference sequence). The CDR3 contains 14 residues. CDR3 in amino acids: CASRTSGRTDTQYF. For the CDR3, the DNA is TGTGCCAGCCGGACTAGCGGGAGAACAGATACGCAGTATTTT.

The rearrangement uses TRBV6-5 and TRBJ2-7; 8 bases align to TRBD1. V was pared by 4 bases and J by 7 bases, with 6 bases of the junction left unmatched. This CDR3 is built from 13 residues. Per germline, CDR1 MNHEY and CDR2 SVGAGI. The CDR3 coding sequence is TGTGCCAGCAGTTTGACAGGGGTAGGGGAGCAGTACTTC. Residues: CASSLTGVGEQYF.

This chain links TRBV11-3 with TRBJ2-3; D might be TRBD2 (5 bases). The CDR3 covers 15 residues. Trimming cost V 0 bases and J 1 base, with 8 bases left between them. The germline gives CDR1 SGHNT, CDR2 YENEEA. The CDR3 DNA is TGTGCCAGCAGCTTAGACGGGGTCGGCACAGATACGCAGTATTTT. It specifies CASSLDGVGTDTQYF. Filled out from reference TRBV11-3 and TRBJ2-3, the complete variable domain reads EAGVVQSPRYKIIEKKQPVAFWCNPISGHNTLYWYLQNLGQGPELLIRYENEEAVDDSQLPKDRFSAERLKGVDSTLKIQPAELGDSAVYLCASSLDGVGTDTQYFGPGTRLTVL.

The rearrangement uses TRBV5-4 and TRBJ2-3; 7 positions match TRBD2. CDR1 and CDR2 (germline): SGHNT, YYREEE (reference sequence). Trimming cost V 0 bases and J 1 base; bases outside gene matches: 5. CDR3 length equals 16 residues. The CDR3 DNA follows: TGTGCCAGCAGCTTGGTCTCGAGCGGGGGCACAGATACGCAGTATTTT. It yields the protein CASSLVSSGGTDTQYF.

This clone was recorded only once. This chain connects TRBV7-9 to TRBJ2-5; D gene unclear. The germline CDR1 and CDR2 sequences are SEHNR and FQNEAQ (reference sequence). The CDR3 consists of 15 residues. V was clipped by 2 bases and J by 2 bases, with 12 bases between them. CDR3 region: CASSLSSGWQETQYF. CDR3 sequence (DNA): TGTGCCAGCAGCTTAAGTTCGGGTTGGCAAGAGACCCAGTACTTC.

This clone has just one count. The sample carries other DNA sequences with the same CDR3. The genes are TRBV7-2 and TRBJ1-5, with TRBD1 matching 11 bases. The CDR3 runs 15 residues. After removal of 4 bases from V and 5 bases from J, the junction contained 4 bases not matched to a gene. Germline lookup yields CDR1 SGHTA and CDR2 FQGNSA. The CDR3: CASSSRTGGDQPQHF. CDR3 nucleotides: TGTGCCAGCAGCTCCCGGACAGGGGGCGATCAGCCCCAGCATTTT.

This chain joins TRBV19 and TRBJ1-1; a possible D gene is TRBD1 (6 bases). Germline lookup yields CDR1 LNHDA and CDR2 SQIVND (reference sequence). The length of the CDR3 is 15 residues. Trimming took off 7 bases at V and 1 base at J, with 16 bases between the two ends. CDR3 in amino acids: CASTNRVRGNTEAFF. In nucleotides, the CDR3 is TGTGCCAGTACAAACAGGGTTCGAGGGAACACTGAAGCTTTCTTT. Full variable domain (outside the CDR3, taken from reference TRBV19 and TRBJ1-1): DGGITQSPKYLFRKEGQNVTLSCEQNLNHDAMYWYRQDPGQGLRLIYYSQIVNDFQKGDIAEGYSVSREKKESFPLTVTSAQKNPTAFYLCASTNRVRGNTEAFFGQGTRLTVV.

The chain's CDR3 is CASSEVAYDQPQHF. The CDR3 coding sequence is TGTGCCAGCAGTGAAGTCGCATACGATCAGCCCCAGCATTTT. The rearrangement joins TRBV2 to TRBJ1-5, with D unresolved. The CDR3 has 14 amino acids. V was trimmed by 1 base and J by 5 bases, leaving 9 bases between them. Germline V gives CDR1 SNHLY, CDR2 FYNNEI.

The chain carries TRBV18 and TRBJ2-7, with 10 positions matching TRBD2. J lost 5 bases, V lost 1 base, and 5 bases had no gene match. CDR3 length: 15 residues. Germline V CDR1 and CDR2: KGHSH, LQKENI. CDR3 residues: CASSPRASGSNEQYF. In nucleotides, the CDR3 is TGTGCCAGCTCACCACGGGCTAGCGGGAGCAACGAGCAGTACTTC.

The chain is built from TRBV5-1 and TRBJ2-3; 12 bases map to TRBD1. CDR1 is SGHRS, CDR2 YFSETQ, per germline. V shed 0 bases, J shed 7 bases, and the junction held 6 bases outside the gene matches. The CDR3 is 16 residues long. The CDR3 DNA reads as TGCGCCAGCAGCTTGGGTGTGGGACAGGGGGCATATACGCAGTATTTT. Translating it yields CASSLGVGQGAYTQYF.